The source of this T cell receptor beta chain is a study of CD8 T cells in ankylosing spondylitis. Each CDR3 protein is one row after TCRdb ran MiXCR on the 5' RACE reads. The table includes approximately 300,000 distinct CDR3 sequences, roughly 8% detected once. Study-wide results and caveats: Within ankylosing spondylitis blood, a TCR beta motif made up of eight highly homologous variants appeared to be characteristic. Disease-linked clones were reportedly significantly enriched in matched ankylosing spondylitis synovial fluid. As for the disease-linked clones, they showed a CD8+ phenotype and occurred at relatively low frequencies in peripheral blood. Past studies reported some motif variants in reactive arthritis synovial fluid and blood.

In regard to this clonotype: What it binds is unknown. The junction shows a germline mismatch at one end, possibly a read error.

Germline V CDR1 and CDR2: LGHNA, YSLEER. This CDR3 comprises 13 residues. The sample taken for sequencing was blood, either unsorted or a sorted T cell fraction (not recorded which). This clonotype originated in a male donor with ankylosing spondylitis. The V gene is TRBV4-3, the J gene TRBJ2-1; maybe TRBD2 (6 bases). As DNA, the CDR3 is TGCGCCAGCAGCCAAGCCTCTAGCGCAGTCGTGATCTTC. Its translation is CASSQASSAVVIF.